This record looks at one T cell receptor beta chain sequence and its context. Antigen: not known. The sample's time point: pre-treatment sample, taken before nivolumab and TIL therapy. Most excised metastases sampled were pleural nodules or supraclavicular lymph nodes. These data come from a study of TIL therapy for anti-PD-1-resistant metastatic lung cancer. Study context: Most patients had lung adenocarcinoma. By whole-exome sequencing, median non-synonymous tumor mutation burden was roughly 1.4 mutations per megabase.

This was the immunoSEQ v3 assay. The assay was immunoSEQ multiplex PCR, and TCRdb's table has in-frame clones only and misses some. Found here are 45,000 to 60,000 clones, 55% to 75% of them singletons; the top ten hold roughly 6%. The CDR3 spans 14 residues. Per the germline V gene, CDR1 is MDHEN and CDR2 is SYDVKM. Trimming at V came to 8 bases and at J to 6 bases, leaving 11 bases not matched to a gene. Broader study findings: Many TIL product clones were absent from baseline tumor, suggesting clonal contraction.

The rearrangement uses TRBV28 and TRBJ2-3; 7 bases agree with TRBD2. The TCR originated in a person aged 25 to 80 with non-small cell lung cancer. The sequenced sample was tumor tissue, obtained at baseline. For the CDR3, the DNA is TGTGCCAGCGAGTCTAGCGGAGGTGCTGATACGCAGTATTTT. It encodes CASESSGGADTQYF.